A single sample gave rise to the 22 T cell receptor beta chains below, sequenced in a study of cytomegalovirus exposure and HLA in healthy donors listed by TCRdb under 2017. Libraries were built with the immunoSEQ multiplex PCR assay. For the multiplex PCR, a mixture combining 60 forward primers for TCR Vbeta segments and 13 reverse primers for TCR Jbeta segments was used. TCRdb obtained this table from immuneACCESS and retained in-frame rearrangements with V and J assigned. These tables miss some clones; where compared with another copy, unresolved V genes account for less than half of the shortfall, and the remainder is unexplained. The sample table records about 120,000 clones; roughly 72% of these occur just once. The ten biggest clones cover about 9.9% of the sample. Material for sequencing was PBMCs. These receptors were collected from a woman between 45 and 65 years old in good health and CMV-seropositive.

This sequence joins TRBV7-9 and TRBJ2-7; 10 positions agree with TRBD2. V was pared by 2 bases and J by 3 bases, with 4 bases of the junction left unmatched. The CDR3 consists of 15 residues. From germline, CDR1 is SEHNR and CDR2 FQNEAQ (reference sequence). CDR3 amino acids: CASSLKAGGFYEQYF. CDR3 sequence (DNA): TGTGCCAGCAGCTTAAAAGCGGGAGGGTTCTACGAGCAGTACTTC.

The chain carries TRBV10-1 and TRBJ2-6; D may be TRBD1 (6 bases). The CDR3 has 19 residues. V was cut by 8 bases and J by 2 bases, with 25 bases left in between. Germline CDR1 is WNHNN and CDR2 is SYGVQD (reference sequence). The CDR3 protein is CASPETSGAGWTGANVLTF. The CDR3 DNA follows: TGCGCCAGCCCCGAGACCTCAGGGGCAGGGTGGACTGGGGCCAACGTCCTGACTTTC.

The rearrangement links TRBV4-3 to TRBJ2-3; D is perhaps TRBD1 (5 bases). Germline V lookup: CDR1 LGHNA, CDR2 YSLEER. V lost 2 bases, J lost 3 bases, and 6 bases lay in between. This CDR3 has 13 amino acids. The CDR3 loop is CASSQPGTDTQYF. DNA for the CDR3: TGCGCCAGCAGCCAACCAGGGACAGATACGCAGTATTTT.

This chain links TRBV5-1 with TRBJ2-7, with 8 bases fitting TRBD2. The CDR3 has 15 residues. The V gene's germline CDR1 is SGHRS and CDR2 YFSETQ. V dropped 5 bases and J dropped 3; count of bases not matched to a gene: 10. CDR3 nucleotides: TGCGCCAGCAGAGGGGGACTAGGGTTCATCTACGAGCAGTACTTC. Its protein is CASRGGLGFIYEQYF.

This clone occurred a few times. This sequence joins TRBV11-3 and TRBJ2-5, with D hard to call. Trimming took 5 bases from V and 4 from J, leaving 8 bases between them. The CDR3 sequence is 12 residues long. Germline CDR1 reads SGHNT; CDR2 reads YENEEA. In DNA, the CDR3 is TGTGCCAGCAGCCCAGACACAGAGACCCAGTACTTC. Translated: CASSPDTETQYF.

The CDR3 region has the DNA TGTGCCATCAGTGAGACAGGGCCCTATGGCTACACCTTC. Amino acid sequence: CAISETGPYGYTF. This chain connects TRBV10-3 to TRBJ1-2; D perhaps matches TRBD1 (6 bases). The CDR3 extends over 13 amino acids. V shed 2 bases and J shed 4 bases, with 8 bases lying between them. CDR1 and CDR2 (germline): ENHRY, SYGVKD.

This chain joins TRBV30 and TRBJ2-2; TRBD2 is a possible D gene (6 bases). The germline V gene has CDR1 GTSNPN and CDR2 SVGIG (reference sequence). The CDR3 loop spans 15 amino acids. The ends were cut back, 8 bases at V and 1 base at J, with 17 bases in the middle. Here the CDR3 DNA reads TGTGCCGTTCGCGGAGGGGATCTGAACACCGGGGAGCTGTTTTTT. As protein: CAVRGGDLNTGELFF.

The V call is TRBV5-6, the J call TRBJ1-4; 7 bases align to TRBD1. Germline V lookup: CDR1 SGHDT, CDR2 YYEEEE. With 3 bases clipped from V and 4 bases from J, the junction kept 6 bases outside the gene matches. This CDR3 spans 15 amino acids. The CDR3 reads CASSSRTGFNEKLFF. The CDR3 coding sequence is TGTGCCAGCAGCTCGCGGACAGGCTTTAATGAAAAACTGTTTTTT. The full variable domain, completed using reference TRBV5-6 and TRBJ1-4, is DAGVTQSPTHLIKTRGQQVTLRCSPKSGHDTVSWYQQALGQGPQFIFQYYEEEERQRGNFPDRFSGHQFPNYSSELNVNALLLGDSALYLCASSSRTGFNEKLFFGSGTQLSVL.

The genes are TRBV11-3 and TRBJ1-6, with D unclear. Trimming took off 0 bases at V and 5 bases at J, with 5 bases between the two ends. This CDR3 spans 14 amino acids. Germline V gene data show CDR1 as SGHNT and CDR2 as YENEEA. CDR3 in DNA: TGTGCCAGCAGCTTAGATGGAGATAATTCACCCCTCCACTTT. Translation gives CASSLDGDNSPLHF. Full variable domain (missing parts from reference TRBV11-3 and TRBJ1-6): EAGVVQSPRYKIIEKKQPVAFWCNPISGHNTLYWYLQNLGQGPELLIRYENEEAVDDSQLPKDRFSAERLKGVDSTLKIQPAELGDSAVYLCASSLDGDNSPLHFGNGTRLTVT.

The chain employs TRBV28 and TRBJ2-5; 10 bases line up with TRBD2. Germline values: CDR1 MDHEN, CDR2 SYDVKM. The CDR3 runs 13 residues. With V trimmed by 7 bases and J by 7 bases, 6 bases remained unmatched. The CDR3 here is CASKGTSVRTQYF. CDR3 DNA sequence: TGTGCCAGCAAGGGGACTAGCGTTAGGACCCAGTACTTC.

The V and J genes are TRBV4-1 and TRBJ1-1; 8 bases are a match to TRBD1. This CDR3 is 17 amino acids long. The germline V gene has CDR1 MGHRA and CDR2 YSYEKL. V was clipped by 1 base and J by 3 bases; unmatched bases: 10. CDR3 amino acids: CASSQVPHGTGHTEAFF. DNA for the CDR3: TGCGCCAGCAGCCAAGTACCCCACGGGACAGGACACACTGAAGCTTTCTTT.

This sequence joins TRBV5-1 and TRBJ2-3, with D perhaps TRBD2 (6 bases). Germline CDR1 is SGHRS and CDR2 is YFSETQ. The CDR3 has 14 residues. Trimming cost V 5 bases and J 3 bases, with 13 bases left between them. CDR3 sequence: CASRMEGRTDTQYF. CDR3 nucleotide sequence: TGCGCCAGCAGAATGGAGGGGAGAACAGATACGCAGTATTTT. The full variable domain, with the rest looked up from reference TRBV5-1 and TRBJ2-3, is KAGVTQTPRYLIKTRGQQVTLSCSPISGHRSVSWYQQTPGQGLQFLFEYFSETQRNKGNFPGRFSGRQFSNSRSEMNVSTLELGDSALYLCASRMEGRTDTQYFGPGTRLTVL.

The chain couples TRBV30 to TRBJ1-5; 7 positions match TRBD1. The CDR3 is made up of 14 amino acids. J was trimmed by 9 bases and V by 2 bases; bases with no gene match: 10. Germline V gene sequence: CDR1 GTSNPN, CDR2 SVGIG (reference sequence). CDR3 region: CAWSSGGWDWPQHF. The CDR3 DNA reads TGTGCCTGGAGTTCAGGGGGATGGGATTGGCCCCAGCATTTT.

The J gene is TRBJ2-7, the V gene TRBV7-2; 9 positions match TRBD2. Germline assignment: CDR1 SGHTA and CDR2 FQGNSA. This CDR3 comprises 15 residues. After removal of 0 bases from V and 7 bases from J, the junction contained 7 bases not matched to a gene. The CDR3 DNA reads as TGTGCCAGCAGCTTAGCTAGCGGGAGAGGGGGAGAGCAGTACTTC. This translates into CASSLASGRGGEQYF. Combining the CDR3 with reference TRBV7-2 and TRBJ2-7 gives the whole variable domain GAGVSQSPSNKVTEKGKDVELRCDPISGHTALYWYRQSLGQGLEFLIYFQGNSAPDKSGLPSDRFSAERTGGSVSTLTIQRTQQEDSAVYLCASSLASGRGGEQYFGPGTRLTVT.

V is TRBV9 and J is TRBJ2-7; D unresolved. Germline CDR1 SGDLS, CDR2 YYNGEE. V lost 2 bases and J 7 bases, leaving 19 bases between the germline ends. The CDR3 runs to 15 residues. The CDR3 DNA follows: TGTGCCAGCAGCGTCGCCCCTAGTCAGCCGGGTGAGCAGTACTTC. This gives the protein CASSVAPSQPGEQYF.

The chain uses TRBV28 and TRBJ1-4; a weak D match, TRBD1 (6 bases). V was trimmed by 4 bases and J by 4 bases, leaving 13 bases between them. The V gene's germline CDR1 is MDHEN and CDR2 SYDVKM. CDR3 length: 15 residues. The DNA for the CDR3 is TGTGCCAGCAGTTCAGGACAGCTTCTTAATGAAAAACTGTTTTTT. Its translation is CASSSGQLLNEKLFF. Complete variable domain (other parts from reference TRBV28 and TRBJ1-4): DVKVTQSSRYLVKRTGEKVFLECVQDMDHENMFWYRQDPGLGLRLIYFSYDVKMKEKGDIPEGYSVSREKKERFSLILESASTNQTSMYLCASSSGQLLNEKLFFGSGTQLSVL.

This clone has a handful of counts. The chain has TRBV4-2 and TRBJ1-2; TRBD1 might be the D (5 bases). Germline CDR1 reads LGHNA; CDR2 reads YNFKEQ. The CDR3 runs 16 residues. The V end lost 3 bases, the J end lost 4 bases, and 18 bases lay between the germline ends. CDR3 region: CASSHWEGALSYGYTF. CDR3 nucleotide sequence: TGTGCCAGCAGCCATTGGGAAGGGGCGCTTAGCTATGGCTACACCTTC.

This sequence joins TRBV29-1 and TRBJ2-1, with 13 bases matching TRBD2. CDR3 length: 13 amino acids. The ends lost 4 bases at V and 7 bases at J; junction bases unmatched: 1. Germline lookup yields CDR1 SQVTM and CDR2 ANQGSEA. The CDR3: CSVVGLAGNEQFF. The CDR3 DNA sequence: TGCAGCGTTGTGGGACTAGCGGGAAATGAGCAGTTCTTC.

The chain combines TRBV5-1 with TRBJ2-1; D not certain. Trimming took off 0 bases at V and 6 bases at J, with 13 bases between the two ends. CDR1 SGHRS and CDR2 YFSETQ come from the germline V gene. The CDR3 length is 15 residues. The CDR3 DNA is TGCGCCAGCAGCTTGGAGAGGTTCCCATCCAATGAGCAGTTCTTC. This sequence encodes CASSLERFPSNEQFF.

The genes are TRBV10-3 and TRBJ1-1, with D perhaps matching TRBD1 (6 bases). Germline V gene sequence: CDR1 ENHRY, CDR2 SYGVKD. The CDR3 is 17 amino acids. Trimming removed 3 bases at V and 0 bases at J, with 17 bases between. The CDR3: CAISESRTATMNTEAFF. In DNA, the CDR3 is TGTGCCATCAGTGAATCTAGGACAGCTACCATGAACACTGAAGCTTTCTTT.

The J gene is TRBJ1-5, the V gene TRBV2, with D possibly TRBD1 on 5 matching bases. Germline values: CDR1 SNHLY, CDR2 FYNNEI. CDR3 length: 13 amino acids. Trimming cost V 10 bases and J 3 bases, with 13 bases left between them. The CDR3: CATAGQINQPQHF. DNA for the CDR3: TGTGCCACCGCGGGGCAGATCAATCAGCCCCAGCATTTT.

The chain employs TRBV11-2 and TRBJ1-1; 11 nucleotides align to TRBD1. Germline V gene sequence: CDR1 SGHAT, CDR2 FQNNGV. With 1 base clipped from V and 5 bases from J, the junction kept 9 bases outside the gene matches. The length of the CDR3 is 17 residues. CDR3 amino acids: CASSLGGTGTGGTEAFF. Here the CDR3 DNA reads TGTGCCAGCAGCTTAGGAGGGACCGGGACAGGGGGAACTGAAGCTTTCTTT.